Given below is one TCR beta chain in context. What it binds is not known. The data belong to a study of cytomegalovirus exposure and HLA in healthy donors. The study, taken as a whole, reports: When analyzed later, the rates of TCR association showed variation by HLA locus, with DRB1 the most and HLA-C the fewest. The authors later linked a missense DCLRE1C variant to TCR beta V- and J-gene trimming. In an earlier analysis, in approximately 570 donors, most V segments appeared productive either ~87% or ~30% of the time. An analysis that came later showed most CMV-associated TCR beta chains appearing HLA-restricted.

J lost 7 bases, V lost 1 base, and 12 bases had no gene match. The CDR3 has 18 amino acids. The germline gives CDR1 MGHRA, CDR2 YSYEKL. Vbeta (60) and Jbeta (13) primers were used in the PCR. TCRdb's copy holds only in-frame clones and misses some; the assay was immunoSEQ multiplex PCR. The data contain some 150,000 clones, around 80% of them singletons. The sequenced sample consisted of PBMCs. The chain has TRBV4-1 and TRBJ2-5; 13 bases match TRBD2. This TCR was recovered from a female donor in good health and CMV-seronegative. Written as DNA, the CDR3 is TGCGCCAGCAGCCAAGGCCCCGGACTAGCGGGAGAAGGCGGGACCCAGTACTTC. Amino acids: CASSQGPGLAGEGGTQYF.